The clone carrying this T cell receptor (beta chain) has only one observation. Some clones are missing from TCRdb's copy, which holds only in-frame ones; the method was immunoSEQ multiplex PCR. The sample lists about 330,000 clones, around 87% occurring once. This entry comes from a study of blood T cell repertoires in COVID-19. The V gene lost 4 bases and the J gene lost 15 bases, with 13 bases spanning the gap. The germline V gene encodes CDR1 SGHAT and CDR2 FQNNGV. The CDR3 contains 11 residues. Sequencing used PBMCs or T cells enriched from blood (not recorded which). This receptor was taken from a woman aged 30 to 39 who had recovered from COVID-19. The chain employs TRBV11-2 and TRBJ2-1, with a tentative D call TRBD2 (5 bases). The CDR3, as DNA: TGTGCCAGCAGCTCCGGGCCGAGGGCGTTCTTC. It yields the protein CASSSGPRAFF.